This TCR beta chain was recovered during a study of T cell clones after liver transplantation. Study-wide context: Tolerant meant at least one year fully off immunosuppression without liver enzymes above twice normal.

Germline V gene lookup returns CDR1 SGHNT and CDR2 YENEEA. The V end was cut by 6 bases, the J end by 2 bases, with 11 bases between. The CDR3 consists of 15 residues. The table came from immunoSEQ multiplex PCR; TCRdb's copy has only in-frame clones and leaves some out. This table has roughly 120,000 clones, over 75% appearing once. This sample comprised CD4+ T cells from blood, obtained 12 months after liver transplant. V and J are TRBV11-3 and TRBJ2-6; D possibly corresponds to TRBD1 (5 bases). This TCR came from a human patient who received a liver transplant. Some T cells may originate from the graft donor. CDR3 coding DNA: TGTGCCAGCAGGTCCTCCAGGGCTGGGGCCAACGTCCTGACTTTC. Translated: CASRSSRAGANVLTF.